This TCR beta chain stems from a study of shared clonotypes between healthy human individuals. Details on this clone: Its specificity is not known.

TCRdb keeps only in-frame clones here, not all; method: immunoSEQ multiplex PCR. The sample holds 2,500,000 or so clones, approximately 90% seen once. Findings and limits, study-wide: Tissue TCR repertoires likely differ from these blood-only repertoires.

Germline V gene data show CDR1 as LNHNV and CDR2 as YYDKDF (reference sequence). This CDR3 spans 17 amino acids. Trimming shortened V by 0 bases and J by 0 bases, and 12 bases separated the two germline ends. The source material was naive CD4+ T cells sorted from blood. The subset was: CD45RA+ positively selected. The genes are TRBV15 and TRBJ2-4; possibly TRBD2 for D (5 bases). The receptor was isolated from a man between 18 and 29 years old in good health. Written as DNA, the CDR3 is TGTGCCACCAGCAGAGATTACGGCGGGCTAGCCAAAAACATTCAGTACTTC. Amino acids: CATSRDYGGLAKNIQYF.